This T cell receptor (beta chain) was captured by sequencing in a study of breast tumors, draining lymph nodes, adjacent tissues. Overall study findings and caveats: The lymph node origin of tumor T cells was framed as consistent with a hypothesis, not demonstrated. The data were judged consistent with most tumor T cells coming from lymph node and expanding in tumor.

Each CDR3 protein is one row after TCRdb ran MiXCR on the multiplex PCR reads. The sample has under 45,000 distinct CDR3 sequences, 35% to 45% seen once. This clonotype was detected many times. Its matching antigen is unknown. The source of this sequence is a female donor with breast cancer. Some clones in this sample may be carry-over from other donors' samples. The sample consisted of breast tumor tissue.

The DNA for the CDR3 is TGTGCCAGCAGCTCTCTTGGCACAGATACGCAGTATTTT. Translation: CASSSLGTDTQYF. V is TRBV7-6 and J is TRBJ2-3; D uncertain. CDR3 length: 13 residues. CDR1 SGHVS and CDR2 FNYEAQ come from the germline V gene. V lost 4 bases and J lost 1, with 6 bases in between.